What follows is one T cell receptor beta chain and its context. Its antigen remains unidentified. The data originate from a study of cytomegalovirus exposure and HLA in healthy donors. About the research overall: Sequencing of around 200 million T cells in an earlier analysis found approximately 120 million unique TCR beta sequences. Membership in the Caucasian-associated ancestry cluster was found for around four fifths of 300 to 400 genotyped donors.

V was pared by 0 bases and J by 9 bases, with 8 bases between. CDR1 SGHVS and CDR2 FNYEAQ come from the germline V gene. The CDR3 length is 12 residues. Amplification used 60 Vbeta primers and 13 Jbeta primers. The table came from immunoSEQ multiplex PCR; TCRdb's copy has only in-frame clones and leaves some out. The table includes 80,000 or so clones, 77% detected once. Study-wide findings and caveats: Some TCR beta chains (approximately 180 of them) were listed as cytomegalovirus-associated. The availability of immune exposure information extended only to CMV serostatus.

The chain carries TRBV7-6 and TRBJ1-1; no clear D gene. The TCR comes from a man aged 50 or older in good health and CMV-seropositive. The sample was PBMCs. CDR3 in amino acids: CASSLAAGQAFF. As DNA, the CDR3 is TGTGCCAGCAGCTTAGCGGCAGGCCAAGCTTTCTTT.